This passage covers 30 T cell receptor beta chains from one sample sequenced in a study of cytomegalovirus exposure and HLA in healthy donors. Primers for the PCR totalled 60 Vbeta and 13 Jbeta. Libraries were prepared by immunoSEQ multiplex PCR; TCRdb keeps only in-frame clonotypes and omits some of them. The sample lists 100,000 to 150,000 clones; around 80% were seen once. The sample comprised PBMCs. The receptors come from a middle-aged man in good health and CMV-seronegative.

J is TRBJ1-1 and V is TRBV15, with D unclear. Germline V lookup: CDR1 LNHNV, CDR2 YYDKDF (reference sequence). V was pared by 0 bases and J by 5 bases, with 13 bases between. CDR3 length equals 15 residues. The CDR3 DNA reads TGTGCCACCAGCAGAGAAGGAGGCTCGGGTACTGAAGCTTTCTTT. Its translation: CATSREGGSGTEAFF.

The chain carries TRBV12-5 and TRBJ1-2; 8 bases agree with TRBD1. Per the germline V gene, CDR1 is LGHNT and CDR2 is FRNRAP. With V trimmed by 2 bases and J by 0 bases, 8 bases remained unmatched. The CDR3 sequence is 17 residues long. The CDR3 here is CASGLPTGTGANYGYTF. In nucleotides, the CDR3 is TGTGCTAGTGGTTTGCCAACCGGGACAGGAGCTAACTATGGCTACACCTTC.

The rearrangement joins TRBV6-5 to TRBJ2-3; D remains unclear. CDR3 length: 13 amino acids. Germline-derived CDR1 and CDR2 are MNHEY and SVGAGI. With 4 bases removed from V and 4 bases from J, the gap between germline ends came to 9 bases. As DNA, the CDR3 is TGTGCCAGCAGTTTAGGAGTCTCAGATACGCAGTATTTT. This sequence encodes CASSLGVSDTQYF.

Regarding this clone: The junction differs from germline at one of its ends, possibly a read error. The rearrangement links TRBV7-9 to TRBJ1-1; TRBD1 aligns across 9 bases. The CDR3 has 12 residues. CDR1 is SEHNR and CDR2 is FQNEAQ in the germline V gene (reference sequence). The CDR3 DNA reads as TGTTCCAGCAGCCAGGACAGGGGAGAAGCTTTCTTT. This codes for CSSSQDRGEAFF.

This sequence joins TRBV6-5 and TRBJ1-2; no firm D call. Germline V gene data show CDR1 as MNHEY and CDR2 as SVGAGI. This CDR3 has 14 residues. V was cut by 5 bases and J by 8 bases, with 18 bases left in between. CDR3 nucleotide sequence: TGTGCCAGCAGTCTTAACAGCGGACGGTACGGCTACACCTTC. It specifies CASSLNSGRYGYTF.

This clone appeared a few times. Other DNA sequences in this sample translate to the same CDR3. J is TRBJ1-6 and V is TRBV6-5; a weak D match, TRBD1 (5 bases). CDR1 and CDR2 (germline): MNHEY, SVGAGI. V was shortened by 5 bases and J by 7 bases, with 12 bases between the two germline ends. The CDR3 consists of 14 residues. The CDR3 reads CASSPTEQNSPLHF. CDR3 sequence (DNA): TGTGCCAGCAGTCCGACAGAACAAAATTCACCCCTCCACTTT.

This clone showed up just a few times. The chain couples TRBV5-1 to TRBJ1-1, with D unclear. This CDR3 region has 15 residues. V lost 1 base, J lost 4 bases, and 14 bases lay in between. The germline V gene has CDR1 SGHRS and CDR2 YFSETQ. The CDR3 region has the DNA TGCGCCAGCAGCTTGCACCACACCAGTGTCACTGAAGCTTTCTTT. This sequence encodes CASSLHHTSVTEAFF.

The chain links TRBV6-5 to TRBJ1-1, with a tentative D call TRBD1 (5 bases). The CDR3 has 11 amino acids. Trimming removed 7 bases from V and 10 bases from J, with 13 bases in between. In germline, CDR1 is MNHEY, CDR2 SVGAGI. The chain's CDR3 is CASTWGGGAFF. The CDR3 nucleotides are TGTGCCAGCACCTGGGGGGGAGGAGCTTTCTTT.

V usage is TRBV4-1 and J usage is TRBJ1-2, with a possible D match to TRBD1 (6 bases). V lost 3 bases to trimming and J lost 1 base, with 15 bases between them. Per germline, CDR1 MGHRA and CDR2 YSYEKL. This CDR3 contains 16 residues. This CDR3 reads CASSQGTGKNNYGYTF. CDR3 in DNA: TGCGCCAGCAGCCAGGGCACAGGGAAGAATAACTATGGCTACACCTTC.

The J gene is TRBJ1-1, the V gene TRBV7-9, with 8 nucleotides matching TRBD1. There are 15 residues in the CDR3. The V segment lost 5 bases and the J segment 3 bases; nucleotides outside the gene matches: 8. The germline V gene encodes CDR1 SEHNR and CDR2 FQNEAQ (reference sequence). The CDR3 DNA follows: TGTGCCAGCAGCACTAGACAGGGGCCGGACACTGAAGCTTTCTTT. Protein sequence: CASSTRQGPDTEAFF.

The table lists this clone with a few counts. The CDR3 sequence: CASSKREVTDTQYF. CDR3 DNA: TGTGCCAGCAGCAAACGTGAGGTCACAGATACGCAGTATTTT. The chain employs TRBV5-4 and TRBJ2-3; D remains ambiguous. This CDR3 is built from 14 residues. Trimming left V 4 bases short and J 2 bases short, with 11 bases between. In germline, CDR1 is SGHNT, CDR2 YYREEE (reference sequence). Variable domain in full (rest from reference TRBV5-4 and TRBJ2-3): ETGVTQSPTHLIKTRGQQVTLRCSSQSGHNTVSWYQQALGQGPQFIFQYYREEENGRGNFPPRFSGLQFPNYSSELNVNALELDDSALYLCASSKREVTDTQYFGPGTRLTVL.

Turning to this clone: One junction end disagrees with the germline gene, perhaps due to a read error. The V gene is TRBV7-9, the J gene TRBJ2-5; D call uncertain. This CDR3 region has 13 residues. The germline CDR1 and CDR2 sequences are SEHNR and FQNEAQ (reference sequence). This CDR3 reads CSSSQSGGETQYF. The CDR3, as DNA: TGTTCCAGCAGCCAGTCGGGTGGAGAGACCCAGTACTTC.

The chain combines TRBV6-4 with TRBJ1-1; D might be TRBD1 (5 bases). The CDR3 has 15 amino acids. Germline CDR1 MRHNA, CDR2 SNTAGT. V was cut by 3 bases and J by 4 bases, with 15 bases left in between. The CDR3 bases are TGTGCCAGCAGTGAAATTTTCGGGGGAGGCACTGAAGCTTTCTTT. The encoded protein is CASSEIFGGGTEAFF.

As concerns this clone: The junction differs from germline at one of its ends, possibly a read error. This sample also contains other DNA sequences that code for the same CDR3. V is TRBV5-6 and J is TRBJ1-6; D may be TRBD1 (5 bases). Germline CDR1 is SGHDT and CDR2 is YYEEEE. This CDR3 region has 18 residues. The CDR3 DNA sequence: TGCGCCAGCAGCTCACGGGCGGGGCGGGGGGATTGGAATTCACCCCTCCACTTT. It translates to CASSSRAGRGDWNSPLHF.

This sequence joins TRBV28 and TRBJ2-5, with 7 bases identical to TRBD2. CDR3 size: 17 residues. V shed 5 bases, J shed 0 bases, and the junction held 12 bases outside the gene matches. Germline CDR1 reads MDHEN; CDR2 reads SYDVKM. CDR3 bases: TGTGCCAGCAGTCCCCTTGGCGGGAGCCGGTACCAAGAGACCCAGTACTTC. Protein: CASSPLGGSRYQETQYF.

This clone has only a few counts. The genes are TRBV30 and TRBJ2-7; D possibly corresponds to TRBD1 (7 bases). Germline CDR1 is GTSNPN and CDR2 is SVGIG (reference sequence). The CDR3 has 15 residues. The ends were cut back, 2 bases at V and 5 bases at J, with 19 bases in the middle. The CDR3 spells CAWSPLAGGFHEQYF. The CDR3 DNA is TGTGCCTGGAGTCCTTTGGCAGGGGGGTTCCACGAGCAGTACTTC.

This clone showed up just a few times. The rearrangement uses TRBV29-1 and TRBJ2-3; TRBD2 matches 8 bases. The germline V gene has CDR1 SQVTM and CDR2 ANQGSEA. This CDR3 contains 14 residues. Unmatched junction bases numbered 7, after V lost 8 bases and J lost 0 bases. The chain's CDR3 is CSTLAGSSTDTQYF. CDR3 DNA: TGCAGCACTTTAGCGGGGTCTAGCACAGATACGCAGTATTTT.

CDR3 bases: TGTGCCAGCAGCGTAGGGGGGACAGGGACTAACTATGGCTACACCTTC. Protein: CASSVGGTGTNYGYTF. The V gene is TRBV9, the J gene TRBJ1-2; TRBD1 agrees at 9 bases. This CDR3 has 16 amino acids. V shed 0 bases and J 0 bases; nucleotides not matched to a gene: 3. Germline values: CDR1 SGDLS, CDR2 YYNGEE.

This clone appeared a single time. The chain carries TRBV9 and TRBJ2-5; no firm D call. The CDR3 is 17 residues long. Germline V gene lookup returns CDR1 SGDLS and CDR2 YYNGEE. The V end lost 0 bases, the J end lost 5 bases, and 20 bases lay between the germline ends. The DNA of the CDR3 is TGTGCCAGCAGCGTAGGGAGAACACCCACGTCCGGGGAGACCCAGTACTTC. Residues: CASSVGRTPTSGETQYF.

The rearrangement links TRBV5-6 to TRBJ2-7; a weak D match, TRBD1 (6 bases). CDR1 is SGHDT, CDR2 YYEEEE, per germline. Trimming pared 0 bases from V and 2 bases from J, leaving 15 bases between. This CDR3 spans 16 amino acids. The CDR3 region is CASSLEGGAGAYEQYF. For the CDR3, the DNA is TGTGCCAGCAGCTTGGAAGGGGGAGCAGGAGCCTACGAGCAGTACTTC. Together with reference TRBV5-6 and TRBJ2-7, the CDR3 gives the full variable domain: DAGVTQSPTHLIKTRGQQVTLRCSPKSGHDTVSWYQQALGQGPQFIFQYYEEEERQRGNFPDRFSGHQFPNYSSELNVNALLLGDSALYLCASSLEGGAGAYEQYFGPGTRLTVT.

V gene TRBV21-1 combines with J gene TRBJ1-6; the DNA was not used to check the table's D call, TRBD1. TRBV21-1 is listed as a pseudogene. The CDR3 has 17 amino acids. In nucleotides, the CDR3 is TGTGCCAGCAGCAAAGGTCGAAGGGGGCGGGTAAACTCACCCCTCCACTTT. It translates to CASSKGRRGRVNSPLHF.

The chain is built from TRBV7-8 and TRBJ1-5; D unresolved. The CDR3 extends over 14 amino acids. Trimming took off 2 bases at V and 6 bases at J, with 11 bases between the two ends. From germline, CDR1 is SGHVS and CDR2 FQNEAQ. The CDR3 nucleotides read TGTGCCAGCAGCTTATCAGAGGGTTTTCAGCCCCAGCATTTT. It is translated as CASSLSEGFQPQHF.

This clone was counted a few times. V gene TRBV2 combines with J gene TRBJ2-5, with D possibly matching TRBD2 (7 bases). This CDR3 comprises 15 residues. Trimming pared 6 bases from V and 2 bases from J, leaving 16 bases between. CDR1 is SNHLY and CDR2 is FYNNEI in the germline V gene. The chain's CDR3 is CASRRGGGLQETQYF. The DNA for the CDR3 is TGTGCCAGCAGGAGAGGGGGGGGTTTGCAAGAGACCCAGTACTTC.

The CDR3 here is CAGRGSTDTQYF. CDR3 sequence (DNA): TGTGCCGGGCGGGGCTCGACAGATACGCAGTATTTT. The chain links TRBV18 to TRBJ2-3; possible D gene TRBD2, 6 bases. The germline gives CDR1 KGHSH, CDR2 LQKENI. V lost 11 bases, J lost 3 bases, and 12 bases lay in between. The CDR3 contains 12 residues.

This clone was seen a single time. The genes are TRBV10-3 and TRBJ1-2; 8 bases agree with TRBD1. The junction had 5 bases not matched to a gene; V was cut back by 2 bases and J by 3 bases. The CDR3 consists of 15 residues. Germline CDR1 reads ENHRY; CDR2 reads SYGVKD. Here the CDR3 DNA reads TGTGCCATCAGTGAGGAGTCGACAGGGGACTATGGCTACACCTTC. It encodes CAISEESTGDYGYTF.

The rearrangement links TRBV2 to TRBJ2-5; TRBD1 matches at 12 bases. J gave up 5 bases and V 5 bases, and 9 bases lay outside the gene matches. Germline CDR1 reads SNHLY; CDR2 reads FYNNEI. CDR3 length equals 16 residues. The CDR3 region has the DNA TGTGCCAGCAGTCCCGGGACAGGGGGCAAGGGGGAGACCCAGTACTTC. Its translation: CASSPGTGGKGETQYF.

This chain uses TRBV11-1 with TRBJ2-3, with 14 bases aligning to TRBD2. CDR3 size: 15 residues. The germline CDR1 and CDR2 sequences are SGHAT and FQDESV (reference sequence). V trimming: 7 bases; J trimming: 4 bases; junction bases outside the gene matches: 4. The CDR3 DNA reads as TGTGCCAGCAACCCGACTAGCGGGGGGGCAGATACGCAGTATTTT. Translated, it gives CASNPTSGGADTQYF.

V is TRBV7-9 and J is TRBJ2-7; D remains ambiguous. The CDR3 loop spans 13 amino acids. V dropped 3 bases and J dropped 4 bases, with 10 bases sitting between them. Per the germline V gene, CDR1 is SEHNR and CDR2 is FQNEAQ (reference sequence). The CDR3 DNA follows: TGTGCCAGCAGCTTCGGCACAGTGTACGAGCAGTACGTC. Protein: CASSFGTVYEQYV.

The chain uses TRBV15 and TRBJ2-2; 10 positions agree with TRBD1. The CDR3 consists of 16 residues. Germline trimming cut 3 bases from V and 7 bases from J; bases unmatched to any gene: 8. The V gene's germline CDR1 is LNHNV and CDR2 YYDKDF (reference sequence). The DNA for the CDR3 is TGTGCCACCAGCAGGGGGACAGGGGAATTTGGCGGGGAGCTGTTTTTT. Protein: CATSRGTGEFGGELFF.

A note on this clone: Distinct nucleotide sequences in the sample also encode this CDR3. The chain is built from TRBV5-4 and TRBJ2-7; TRBD1 is a possible D gene (5 bases). Between the trimmed V and J ends, which lost 0 bases and 6 bases, there was a span of 7 bases. Looked up from germline, CDR1 is SGHNT and CDR2 is YYREEE (reference sequence). The CDR3 contains 12 residues. The CDR3 here is CASSLDRGEQYF. CDR3 bases: TGTGCCAGCAGCTTGGATAGGGGCGAGCAGTACTTC.